One sample yielded the 11 T cell receptor beta chains listed below, sequenced in a study of cytomegalovirus exposure and HLA in healthy donors. PCR employed 60 Vbeta and 13 Jbeta primers. Sequencing was performed with immunoSEQ multiplex PCR; in TCRdb, only in-frame clones are kept and a portion is missing. Seen in this sample are roughly 110,000 clones; the ten most common clones hold 3.7%. Sequencing was performed on PBMCs. These receptors were taken from a man aged 25 to 40 in good health and CMV-seronegative.

This sequence joins TRBV27 and TRBJ2-3, with D perhaps matching TRBD2 (6 bases). Germline assignment: CDR1 MNHEY and CDR2 SMNVEV (reference sequence). The ends were cut back, 3 bases at V and 4 bases at J, with 8 bases in the middle. The CDR3 contains 13 residues. The CDR3 coding sequence is TGTGCCAGCAGTTTGGAGGGTCCAGATACGCAGTATTTT. Residues: CASSLEGPDTQYF.

The gene calls are TRBV5-1 and TRBJ1-1; D possibly corresponds to TRBD1 (6 bases). The germline gives CDR1 SGHRS, CDR2 YFSETQ. Trimming removed 6 bases from V and 4 bases from J, with 16 bases in between. This CDR3 contains 14 residues. In DNA form, the CDR3 reads TGCGCCAGCACCCCTTCAGGGGCTGGCACTGAAGCTTTCTTT. Protein: CASTPSGAGTEAFF.

The chain links TRBV7-3 to TRBJ2-2, with TRBD1 matching 7 bases. Germline lookup yields CDR1 SGHTA and CDR2 FQGTGA. With V trimmed by 5 bases and J by 5 bases, 5 bases remained unmatched. The CDR3 contains 14 residues. This chain's CDR3 is CASSASTGTGELFF. CDR3 coding DNA: TGTGCCAGCAGCGCCTCGACAGGGACCGGGGAGCTGTTTTTT.

The chain has TRBV9 and TRBJ2-3; a possible D gene is TRBD2 (5 bases). This CDR3 spans 12 amino acids. The germline V gene has CDR1 SGDLS and CDR2 YYNGEE. With 2 bases removed from V and 6 bases from J, the gap between germline ends came to 7 bases. DNA for the CDR3: TGTGCCAGCAGCGTTCCGGGGGATACGCAGTATTTT. Translating gives CASSVPGDTQYF.

The rearrangement links TRBV10-1 to TRBJ1-1, with D possibly matching TRBD1 (5 bases). V lost 7 bases and J lost 0, with 15 bases in between. Per germline, CDR1 WNHNN and CDR2 SYGVQD (reference sequence). The CDR3 spans 15 residues. The CDR3 DNA follows: TGCGCCAGCAACCAGACAGAGTCCATGAACACTGAAGCTTTCTTT. Its protein is CASNQTESMNTEAFF.

The genes are TRBV4-1 and TRBJ2-1; 11 nucleotides align to TRBD2. CDR3 length: 15 amino acids. Germline V CDR1 and CDR2: MGHRA, YSYEKL. The ends lost 7 bases at V and 4 bases at J; junction bases unmatched: 6. This CDR3 reads CASTPSGGQYNEQFF. The DNA of the CDR3 is TGCGCCAGCACTCCTAGCGGGGGGCAGTACAATGAGCAGTTCTTC.

The chain uses TRBV5-1 and TRBJ1-2, with D unclear. V was pared by 2 bases and J by 0 bases, with 2 bases between. The CDR3 totals 12 residues. Germline V gene sequence: CDR1 SGHRS, CDR2 YFSETQ. CDR3 bases: TGCGCCAGCAGCTTCACTAACTATGGCTACACCTTC. Residues: CASSFTNYGYTF.

The CDR3 nucleotides are TGTGCCAGCAGTTTAGGACAGGGGAACGGCTACACCTTC. Translated: CASSLGQGNGYTF. V and J are TRBV28 and TRBJ1-2; 9 nucleotides align to TRBD1. The V gene's germline CDR1 is MDHEN and CDR2 SYDVKM. The trim removed 2 bases at V and 8 bases at J, leaving 3 bases unmatched. This CDR3 comprises 13 residues.

The genes are TRBV5-1 and TRBJ1-2, with unresolved D. This CDR3 has 13 residues. Germline values: CDR1 SGHRS, CDR2 YFSETQ. The V and J ends lost 1 base and 8 bases respectively, with 12 bases between them. In DNA form, the CDR3 reads TGCGCCAGCAGCTTGAATGAGGGTCTCGGCTACACCTTC. It specifies CASSLNEGLGYTF. Supplemented by reference TRBV5-1 and TRBJ1-2, the full variable domain reads KAGVTQTPRYLIKTRGQQVTLSCSPISGHRSVSWYQQTPGQGLQFLFEYFSETQRNKGNFPGRFSGRQFSNSRSEMNVSTLELGDSALYLCASSLNEGLGYTFGSGTRLTVV.

The V call is TRBV5-5, the J call TRBJ2-7, with D maybe TRBD2 (6 bases). In germline, CDR1 is SGHKS, CDR2 YYEKEE (reference sequence). V lost 2 bases and J 2 bases, leaving 11 bases between the germline ends. This CDR3 region has 14 residues. DNA of the CDR3: TGTGCCAGCAGCTTTGGGGCGGGAACCTACGAGCAGTACTTC. Translating gives CASSFGAGTYEQYF.

The chain joins TRBV4-1 to TRBJ2-5, with a weak D call TRBD2 (5 bases). Trimming pared 4 bases from V and 1 base from J, leaving 13 bases between. This CDR3 is 15 amino acids long. The germline gives CDR1 MGHRA, CDR2 YSYEKL. The CDR3 nucleotides are TGCGCCAGCAGCCGGCCCGGACTGACCCAAGAGACCCAGTACTTC. The encoded protein is CASSRPGLTQETQYF.